These 26 T cell receptor beta chains originate from one sample sequenced in a study of blood T cell repertoires in COVID-19. Repertoires were generated with immunoSEQ multiplex PCR, while TCRdb's copy carries only in-frame clones and drops some. This table holds about 87,000 clones, about 90% found once. The source material was peripheral blood. Receptors were obtained from an older man with acute or convalescent COVID-19.

The table lists this clone with a count of one. CDR3 in amino acids: CASSSYFSGTTLYEQYF. Here the CDR3 DNA reads TGTGCCAGCAGCTCGTATTTTTCCGGGACTACCTTATACGAGCAGTACTTC. This sequence joins TRBV6-2 or TRBV6-3 and TRBJ2-7, with 7 bases that match TRBD2. The length of the CDR3 is 17 residues. Germline assignment: CDR1 MNHEY and CDR2 SVGEGT. With 6 bases clipped from V and 4 bases from J, the junction kept 18 bases outside the gene matches.

This chain links TRBV11-2 with TRBJ2-5; no clear D gene. The germline CDR1 and CDR2 sequences are SGHAT and FQNNGV. The V gene lost 0 bases and the J gene lost 1 base, with 9 bases spanning the gap. CDR3 length: 15 residues. CDR3 region: CASSLDLPGQETQYF. As DNA, the CDR3 is TGTGCCAGCAGCTTAGACCTCCCGGGCCAAGAGACCCAGTACTTC.

The rearrangement uses TRBV11-2 and TRBJ2-2; no definite D call. CDR3 size: 12 residues. V was clipped by 1 base and J by 7 bases, with 4 bases between them. CDR1 and CDR2 from the germline V gene are SGHAT and FQNNGV. In DNA form, the CDR3 reads TGTGCCAGCAGCTTAGGTATCGGGGAGCTGTTTTTT. Amino acid sequence: CASSLGIGELFF.

The chain combines TRBV30 with TRBJ1-2; 9 bases map to TRBD1. This CDR3 is 13 amino acids long. V was pared by 6 bases and J by 4 bases, with 6 bases of the junction left unmatched. Germline CDR1 reads GTSNPN; CDR2 reads SVGIG (reference sequence). CDR3 nucleotide sequence: TGTGCCTGTCGGGACAGGGTTTCCTATGGCTACACCTTC. Protein: CACRDRVSYGYTF.

CDR3 in DNA: TGTGCCAGCAGCCCAAGGACAAGCTCTGGAAACACCATATATTTT. Translated: CASSPRTSSGNTIYF. The chain is built from TRBV6-2 or TRBV6-3 and TRBJ1-3; possible D gene TRBD1, 5 bases. Germline CDR1 MNHEY, CDR2 SVGEGT. There are 15 residues in the CDR3. The V end lost 6 bases, the J end lost 0 bases, and 12 bases lay between the germline ends.

The chain carries TRBV7-3 and TRBJ2-1, with TRBD2 matching over 7 bases. The germline V gene has CDR1 SGHTA and CDR2 FQGTGA. The CDR3 totals 15 residues. The V gene end was trimmed by 2 bases and the J gene end by 5 bases; junction bases not matched to a gene: 6. The DNA for the CDR3 is TGTGCCAGCAGCTTATCAGGGAGGGCCAACAATGAGCAGTTCTTC. Encoded protein: CASSLSGRANNEQFF. Drawing the rest from reference TRBV7-3 and TRBJ2-1, the complete variable domain is GAGVSQTPSNKVTEKGKYVELRCDPISGHTALYWYRQSLGQGPEFLIYFQGTGAADDSGLPNDRFFAVRPEGSVSTLKIQRTERGDSAVYLCASSLSGRANNEQFFGPGTRLTVL.

The rearrangement joins TRBV29-1 to TRBJ1-2; TRBD1 might be the D (6 bases). The length of the CDR3 is 13 residues. CDR1 is SQVTM and CDR2 is ANQGSEA in the germline V gene. V lost 3 bases, J lost 2 bases, and 10 bases lay in between. For the CDR3, the DNA is TGCAGCGTTGACCCAGACAGGAACTATGGCTACACCTTC. Translated: CSVDPDRNYGYTF.

CDR3 protein: CASSLQGTKETQYF. For the CDR3, the DNA is TGCGCCAGCAGCCTCCAAGGGACTAAAGAGACCCAGTACTTC. The V and J genes are TRBV5-1 and TRBJ2-5, with 7 bases matching TRBD2. CDR3 size: 14 residues. Germline V gene sequence: CDR1 SGHRS, CDR2 YFSETQ. Unmatched junction bases numbered 6, after V lost 4 bases and J lost 3 bases.

This rearrangement joins TRBV6-1 to TRBJ1-1; no reliable D call. The germline V gene has CDR1 MNHNS and CDR2 SASEGT. V lost 5 bases and J lost 8, with 12 bases in between. This CDR3 has 12 residues. The CDR3 is CASSSPRGEAFF. The CDR3 coding sequence is TGTGCCAGCAGTTCACCGCGCGGGGAAGCTTTCTTT.

The sample holds a few counts of this clone. CDR3 protein: CASSILPGELFF. CDR3 in DNA: TGTGCCAGCAGCATCCTACCCGGGGAGCTGTTTTTT. The rearrangement uses TRBV13 and TRBJ2-2; D not resolved. V was trimmed by 5 bases and J by 6 bases, leaving 7 bases between them. Germline CDR1 and CDR2: PRHDT and FYEKMQ (reference sequence). The CDR3 has 12 amino acids.

V and J are TRBV30 and TRBJ2-1, with D unclear. Germline V gene sequence: CDR1 GTSNPN, CDR2 SVGIG (reference sequence). The CDR3 contains 13 residues. Trimming removed 4 bases at V and 0 bases at J, with 7 bases between. The CDR3 here is CAWTSDSYNEQFF. The CDR3 nucleotides are TGTGCCTGGACTAGTGACTCCTACAATGAGCAGTTCTTC.

The chain links TRBV19 to TRBJ1-2, with D perhaps matching TRBD1 (6 bases). Germline V CDR1 and CDR2: LNHDA, SQIVND (reference sequence). Trimming stripped 3 bases from V and 6 bases from J, with 11 bases between. There are 13 residues in the CDR3. The CDR3 is CASSIDRRNGYTF. In nucleotides, the CDR3 is TGTGCCAGTAGTATTGACAGGAGGAATGGCTACACCTTC.

This chain connects TRBV27 to TRBJ1-2, with 10 bases fitting TRBD1. CDR1 and CDR2 from the germline V gene are MNHEY and SMNVEV (reference sequence). CDR3 length equals 17 residues. Germline trimming cut 0 bases from V and 2 bases from J; bases unmatched to any gene: 6. The CDR3 here is CASSLSNLDRGNYGYTF. The CDR3 bases are TGTGCCAGCAGTTTATCAAACTTGGACAGGGGGAACTATGGCTACACCTTC.

The chain recombines TRBV5-1 with TRBJ1-5, with 9 nucleotides matching TRBD1. The CDR3 runs to 17 residues. Germline V gene sequence: CDR1 SGHRS, CDR2 YFSETQ. V lost 5 bases to trimming and J lost 4 bases; unmatched junction nucleotides: 13. CDR3 nucleotides: TGCGCCAGCAGAGAAACGCGGGACAGGGTACCGAATCAGCCCCAGCATTTT. Translated: CASRETRDRVPNQPQHF.

This clone was seen once. The V and J genes are TRBV13 and TRBJ1-1, with D perhaps TRBD1 (6 bases). Germline V gives CDR1 PRHDT, CDR2 FYEKMQ (reference sequence). Trimming removed 5 bases at V and 8 bases at J, with 12 bases between. The CDR3 extends over 12 amino acids. This chain's CDR3 is CASSARGTEAFF. CDR3 DNA sequence: TGTGCCAGCAGCGCCCGAGGGACAGAAGCTTTCTTT. Full variable domain (missing parts from reference TRBV13 and TRBJ1-1): AAGVIQSPRHLIKEKRETATLKCYPIPRHDTVYWYQQGPGQDPQFLISFYEKMQSDKGSIPDRFSAQQFSDYHSELNMSSLELGDSALYFCASSARGTEAFFGQGTRLTVV.

The chain employs TRBV7-9 and TRBJ1-6; a possible D gene is TRBD1 (5 bases). CDR1 SEHNR and CDR2 FQNEAQ come from the germline V gene (reference sequence). This CDR3 has 16 residues. V shed 1 base and J shed 9 bases, with 16 bases lying between them. Here the CDR3 reads CASSLGPGLGGSPLHF. The CDR3 DNA follows: TGTGCCAGCAGCTTAGGACCGGGACTGGGGGGTTCACCCCTCCACTTT.

This clone was seen just once. This chain connects TRBV24-1 to TRBJ2-7; TRBD2 might be the D (6 bases). Germline CDR1 reads KGHDR; CDR2 reads SFDVKD. V gave up 3 bases and J gave up 7 bases, with 18 bases separating them. The CDR3 loop spans 15 amino acids. Here the CDR3 DNA reads TGTGCCACCAGTGATCCGGACCTGCGTGGGGGGGAGCAGTACTTC. This translates into CATSDPDLRGGEQYF.

V usage is TRBV18 and J usage is TRBJ2-7; 7 bases align to TRBD2. Per the germline V gene, CDR1 is KGHSH and CDR2 is LQKENI. CDR3 length: 16 residues. J gave up 0 bases and V 3 bases, and 8 bases lay outside the gene matches. DNA for the CDR3: TGTGCCAGCTCACCGGGGGGGGTAGCGGACTCCTACGAGCAGTACTTC. Its translation is CASSPGGVADSYEQYF.

V is TRBV9 and J is TRBJ1-2; D call uncertain. The CDR3 is 11 amino acids. Germline V gives CDR1 SGDLS, CDR2 YYNGEE. V lost 4 bases, J lost 4 bases, and 5 bases lay in between. In DNA, the CDR3 is TGTGCCAGCAGCACCAGCTATGGCTACACCTTC. It codes for CASSTSYGYTF. Filled out from reference TRBV9 and TRBJ1-2, the complete variable domain reads DSGVTQTPKHLITATGQRVTLRCSPRSGDLSVYWYQQSLDQGLQFLIQYYNGEERAKGNILERFSAQQFPDLHSELNLSSLELGDSALYFCASSTSYGYTFGSGTRLTVV.

The chain joins TRBV9 to TRBJ1-3; D unclear. Trimming pared 0 bases from V and 4 bases from J, leaving 8 bases between. CDR1 SGDLS and CDR2 YYNGEE come from the germline V gene. This CDR3 has 14 residues. CDR3 coding DNA: TGTGCCAGCAGCGTAGAGGCGGGCGGAAACACCATATATTTT. Translation: CASSVEAGGNTIYF.

The gene calls are TRBV19 and TRBJ1-2; tentative D call: TRBD1 (5 bases). This CDR3 spans 15 amino acids. The germline V and J ends were trimmed by 9 bases and 4 bases, with 21 bases remaining between them. Germline V gene lookup returns CDR1 LNHDA and CDR2 SQIVND (reference sequence). CDR3 in DNA: TGTGCCAGGACCAGACAGAGAACTAACTCCTATGGCTACACCTTC. Its protein product is CARTRQRTNSYGYTF. Complete variable domain (other parts from reference TRBV19 and TRBJ1-2): DGGITQSPKYLFRKEGQNVTLSCEQNLNHDAMYWYRQDPGQGLRLIYYSQIVNDFQKGDIAEGYSVSREKKESFPLTVTSAQKNPTAFYLCARTRQRTNSYGYTFGSGTRLTVV.

The chain couples TRBV10-3 to TRBJ2-3; 8 nucleotides agree with TRBD2. V dropped 7 bases and J dropped 0; count of bases not matched to a gene: 9. The V gene's germline CDR1 is ENHRY and CDR2 SYGVKD. The CDR3 sequence is 16 residues long. The CDR3 region is CAITAAGGTSTDTQYF. The CDR3 coding sequence is TGTGCCATCACAGCGGCGGGGGGAACTAGCACAGATACGCAGTATTTT.

This chain connects TRBV5-1 to TRBJ1-6; D possibly corresponds to TRBD1 (6 bases). The CDR3 loop spans 14 amino acids. V was cut by 2 bases and J by 5 bases, with 8 bases left in between. Germline V gives CDR1 SGHRS, CDR2 YFSETQ. CDR3 sequence (DNA): TGCGCCAGCAGCTTTCGACAGGATAATTCACCCCTCCACTTT. Protein sequence: CASSFRQDNSPLHF.

The chain is built from TRBV6-2 or TRBV6-3 and TRBJ2-4; D is uncertain. The CDR3 totals 16 residues. V gave up 7 bases and J gave up 0 bases, with 16 bases separating them. Per germline, CDR1 MNHEY and CDR2 SVGEGT. The CDR3 region has the DNA TGTGCCAGCACCCCCGCAGGCAGGCTAGCCAAAAACATTCAGTACTTC. As protein: CASTPAGRLAKNIQYF.

This chain connects TRBV7-2 to TRBJ1-1, with D possibly TRBD1 on 5 matching bases. Germline CDR1 and CDR2: SGHTA and FQGNSA. The CDR3 length is 16 residues. V lost 0 bases to trimming and J lost 5 bases, with 16 bases between them. CDR3 protein: CASSLALLAGRTEAFF. The DNA for the CDR3 is TGTGCCAGCAGCTTAGCGCTATTAGCAGGGAGGACTGAAGCTTTCTTT.

This sequence joins TRBV5-5 and TRBJ2-1; no reliable D call. Germline loops: CDR1 SGHKS, CDR2 YYEKEE (reference sequence). The CDR3 is 15 amino acids. V was shortened by 4 bases and J by 0 bases, with 11 bases between the two germline ends. CDR3 in amino acids: CASSAGLSSYNEQFF. In DNA, the CDR3 is TGTGCCAGCAGCGCAGGATTGAGCTCCTACAATGAGCAGTTCTTC.